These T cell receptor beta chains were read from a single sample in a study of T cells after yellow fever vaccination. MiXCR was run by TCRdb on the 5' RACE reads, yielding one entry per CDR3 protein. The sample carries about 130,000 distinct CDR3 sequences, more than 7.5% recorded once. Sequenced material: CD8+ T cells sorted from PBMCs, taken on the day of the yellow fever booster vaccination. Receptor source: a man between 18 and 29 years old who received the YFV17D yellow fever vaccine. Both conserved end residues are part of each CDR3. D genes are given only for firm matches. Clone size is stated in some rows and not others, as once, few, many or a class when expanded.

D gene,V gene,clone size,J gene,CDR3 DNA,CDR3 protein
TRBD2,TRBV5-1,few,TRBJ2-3,TGCGCCAGCAGTGGGACTAGCCCAGATACGCAGTATTTT,CASSGTSPDTQYF
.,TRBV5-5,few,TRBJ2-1,TGTGCCAGCGTCTTTATGGGGGGGGCTAGGCACAATGAGCAGTTCTTC,CASVFMGGARHNEQFF
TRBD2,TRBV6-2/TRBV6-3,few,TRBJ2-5,TGTGCCAGCACTCCCCCGGGGGGGGTTCCAGAGACCCAGTACTTC,CASTPPGGVPETQYF
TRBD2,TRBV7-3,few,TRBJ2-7,TGTGCCAGCAGCTCGGGGATAGCGGGCTCCGAGCAGTACTTC,CASSSGIAGSEQYF
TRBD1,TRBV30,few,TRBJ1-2,TGTGCCTGGAGTGTAGGGACAGCGCTTAACTATGGCTACACCTTC,CAWSVGTALNYGYTF
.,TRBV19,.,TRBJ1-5,TGTGCCAGTAGTATAGAGTGGACCGGGACTTTGTGGAATCAGCCCCAGCATTTT,CASSIEWTGTLWNQPQHF
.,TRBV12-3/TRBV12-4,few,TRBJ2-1,TGTGCCAGCAGTTTAGCGAGGATGGCCAATGAGCAGTTCTTC,CASSLARMANEQFF
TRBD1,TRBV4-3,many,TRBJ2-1,TGCGCCAGCAGCCCACTACAGGGGACTGAGCAGTTCTTC,CASSPLQGTEQFF
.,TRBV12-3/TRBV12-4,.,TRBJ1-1,TGTGCCAGCAGCAGGAACACTGAAGCTTTCTTT,CASSRNTEAFF
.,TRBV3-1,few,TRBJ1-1,TGTGCCAGCAGCTACAAACAGGGTAACACTGAAGCTTTCTTT,CASSYKQGNTEAFF
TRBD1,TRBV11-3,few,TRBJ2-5,TGTGCCAGCAGTGGACAGGGCCAAGAGACCCAGTACTTC,CASSGQGQETQYF
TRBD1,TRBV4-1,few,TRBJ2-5,TGCGCCAGCAGCCAAGATGGGACAGTCCAAGAGACCCAGTACTTC,CASSQDGTVQETQYF
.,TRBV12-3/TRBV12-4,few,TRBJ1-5,TGTGCCAGCAGTGCCGGCAATCAGCCCCAGCATTTT,CASSAGNQPQHF
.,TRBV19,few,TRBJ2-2,TGTGCCAGTAGTACGCACAGCACCGGGGAGCTGTTTTTT,CASSTHSTGELFF
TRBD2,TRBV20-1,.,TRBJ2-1,TGCAGTGCTAGAGATTTGCGGGGGGCCGGTGAGCAGTTCTTC,CSARDLRGAGEQFF
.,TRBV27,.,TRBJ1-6,TGTGCCAGCAGTTTATCTCAGGACTCACCCCTCCACTTT,CASSLSQDSPLHF
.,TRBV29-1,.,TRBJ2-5,TGCAGCGTTGAAGGAGGGGGGCGCGTAGAGACCCAGTACTTC,CSVEGGGRVETQYF
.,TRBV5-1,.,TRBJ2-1,TGCGCCAGCAGCTTGGGGCTAGCGAGTAGGGAGCAGTTCTTC,CASSLGLASREQFF
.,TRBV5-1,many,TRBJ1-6,TGCGCCAGCAGCTTGGAGTCACCTAATTCACCCCTCCACTTT,CASSLESPNSPLHF
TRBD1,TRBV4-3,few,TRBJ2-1,TGCGCCAGCAGCCTCTGGACAGGGGGCGATGAGCAGTTCTTC,CASSLWTGGDEQFF
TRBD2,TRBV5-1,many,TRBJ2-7,TGCGCCAGCAGCGGTGGACTAGCGGGGGGCCAGTCGAGCTCCTACGAGCAGTACTTC,CASSGGLAGGQSSSYEQYF
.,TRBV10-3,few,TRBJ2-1,TGTGCCATCAGGAAGGGGGGACAAGGCTACAATGAGCAGTTCTTC,CAIRKGGQGYNEQFF
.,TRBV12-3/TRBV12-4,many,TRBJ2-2,TGTGCCAGCAGCCAAGATCTCGGGGGCACCGGGGAGCTGTTTTTT,CASSQDLGGTGELFF
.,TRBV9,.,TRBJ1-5,TGTGCCAGCAGCGTACGAGGAGGGCTTGGCAATCAGCCCCAGCATTTT,CASSVRGGLGNQPQHF
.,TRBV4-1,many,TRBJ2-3,TGCGCCAGCAGCCAACGGTGGGTTGGAGGGGATACGCAGTATTTT,CASSQRWVGGDTQYF
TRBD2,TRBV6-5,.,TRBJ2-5,TGTGCCAGCAGTTACGGGATTAGCGGGGACGAGACCCAGTACTTC,CASSYGISGDETQYF